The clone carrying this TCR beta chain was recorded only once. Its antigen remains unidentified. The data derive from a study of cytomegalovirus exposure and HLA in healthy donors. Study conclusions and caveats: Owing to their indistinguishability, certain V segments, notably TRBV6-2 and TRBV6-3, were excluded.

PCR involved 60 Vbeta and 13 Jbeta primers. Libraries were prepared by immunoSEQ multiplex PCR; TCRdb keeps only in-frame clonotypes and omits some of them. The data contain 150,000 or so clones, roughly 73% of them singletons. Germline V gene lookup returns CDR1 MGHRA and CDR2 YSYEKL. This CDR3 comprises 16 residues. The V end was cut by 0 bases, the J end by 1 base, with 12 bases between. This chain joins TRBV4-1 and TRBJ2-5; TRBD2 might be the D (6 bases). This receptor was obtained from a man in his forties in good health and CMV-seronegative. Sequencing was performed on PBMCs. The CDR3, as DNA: TGCGCCAGCAGCCAAGAGGGACTGCCTTTCCAAGAGACCCAGTACTTC. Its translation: CASSQEGLPFQETQYF.